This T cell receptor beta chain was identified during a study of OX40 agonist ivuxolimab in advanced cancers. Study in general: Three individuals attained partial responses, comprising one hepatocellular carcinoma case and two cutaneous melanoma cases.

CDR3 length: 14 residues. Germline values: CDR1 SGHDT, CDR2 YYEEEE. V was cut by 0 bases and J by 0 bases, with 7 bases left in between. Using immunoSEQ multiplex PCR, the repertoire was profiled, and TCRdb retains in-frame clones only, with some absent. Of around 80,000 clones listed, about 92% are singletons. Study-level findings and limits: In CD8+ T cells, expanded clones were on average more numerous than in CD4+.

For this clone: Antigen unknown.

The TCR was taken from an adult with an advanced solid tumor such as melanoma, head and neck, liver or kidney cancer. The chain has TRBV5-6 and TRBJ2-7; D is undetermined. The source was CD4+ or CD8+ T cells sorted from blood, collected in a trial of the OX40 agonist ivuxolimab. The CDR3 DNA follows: TGTGCCAGCAGCTTGGACGGATCCTCCTACGAGCAGTACTTC. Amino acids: CASSLDGSSYEQYF. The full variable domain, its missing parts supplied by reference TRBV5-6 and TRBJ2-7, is DAGVTQSPTHLIKTRGQQVTLRCSPKSGHDTVSWYQQALGQGPQFIFQYYEEEERQRGNFPDRFSGHQFPNYSSELNVNALLLGDSALYLCASSLDGSSYEQYFGPGTRLTVT.